The entry below describes one T cell receptor beta chain. The data belong to a study of blood T cell repertoires in COVID-19. Study at large: Acute-phase and convalescent COVID-19 samples originated in the United States, Italy and Spain. The cDNA or gDNA used as material had been derived from T cells, B-cell-depleted T cells, or PBMCs.

CDR3 size: 15 residues. Looked up from germline, CDR1 is MNHEY and CDR2 is SVGEGT. Trimming removed 2 bases from V and 1 base from J, with 10 bases in between. Sequencing used immunoSEQ multiplex PCR; TCRdb keeps in-frame clones, though not all of them. This table has roughly 100,000 clones, 75% to 85% appearing once. This TCR came from a man aged 55 to 70 with acute or convalescent COVID-19. The sequenced sample was peripheral blood. The V and J genes are TRBV6-2 or TRBV6-3 and TRBJ2-3, with D uncertain. Here the CDR3 reads CASSYTSSGTDTQYF. CDR3 DNA sequence: TGTGCCAGCAGTTACACCTCTTCGGGCACAGATACGCAGTATTTT.